These 5 T cell receptor beta chains were all obtained from the same sample, sequenced in a study of CD8+ T cells in alopecia areata. Sequencing used cDNA as its template, made by extracting RNA and reverse transcribing it. Measured with immunoSEQ multiplex PCR; TCRdb has only the in-frame clones, and not every one. This sample has hundreds of thousands of clones, with approximately 61% found just once. Sequenced material: CD4+ T cells sorted from blood, taken at week 0. The origin of the receptors is a human donor with alopecia areata.

The rearrangement links TRBV2 to TRBJ2-6; TRBD1 aligns across 8 bases. This CDR3 region has 14 residues. From germline, CDR1 is SNHLY and CDR2 FYNNEI. V lost 8 bases and J lost 3; bases outside the gene matches: 3. The CDR3 bases are TGTGCCAGCGCCGACAGGGGTGGGGCCAACGTCCTGACTTTC. Translated: CASADRGGANVLTF.

This clone came up a few times. The rearrangement uses TRBV28 and TRBJ2-2; the D gene is possibly TRBD1 (6 bases). The germline gives CDR1 MDHEN, CDR2 SYDVKM. There are 12 residues in the CDR3. V was pared by 7 bases and J by 7 bases, with 10 bases between. In DNA, the CDR3 is TGTGCCAGCACCTACAGGGTCGGGGAGCTGTTTTTT. Translating gives CASTYRVGELFF. Full variable domain (outside the CDR3, taken from reference TRBV28 and TRBJ2-2): DVKVTQSSRYLVKRTGEKVFLECVQDMDHENMFWYRQDPGLGLRLIYFSYDVKMKEKGDIPEGYSVSREKKERFSLILESASTNQTSMYLCASTYRVGELFFGEGSRLTVL.

A few counts support this clone. The chain is built from TRBV29-1 and TRBJ1-5; weak D call: TRBD1 (5 bases). The germline CDR1 and CDR2 sequences are SQVTM and ANQGSEA. This CDR3 is 12 amino acids long. The ends were cut back, 6 bases at V and 1 base at J, with 7 bases in the middle. The CDR3 spells CSVRTSNQPQHF. DNA of the CDR3: TGCAGCGTCCGGACAAGCAATCAGCCCCAGCATTTT.

A note on this clone: Other DNA sequences from this sample encode an identical CDR3 as well. The rearrangement uses TRBV5-1 and TRBJ2-1, with TRBD2 as a possible D gene (6 bases). V lost 0 bases, J lost 2 bases, and 12 bases lay in between. The CDR3 runs to 16 residues. CDR1 is SGHRS, CDR2 YFSETQ, per germline. The CDR3 region is CASSLVGGGTYNEQFF. The CDR3 nucleotides are TGCGCCAGCAGCTTGGTCGGGGGTGGAACCTACAATGAGCAGTTCTTC.

V usage is TRBV29-1 and J usage is TRBJ1-3, with 7 bases matching TRBD1. Germline CDR1 and CDR2: SQVTM and ANQGSEA. CDR3 size: 14 residues. The V and J ends lost 6 bases and 4 bases, in that order; junction bases with no gene match: 9. The DNA of the CDR3 is TGCAGCGTCTCGACAGGGACTTTAGGAAACACCATATATTTT. Amino acids: CSVSTGTLGNTIYF.